The T cell receptor beta chain described here comes from a study of cytomegalovirus exposure and HLA in healthy donors. The PCR was carried out with 60 Vbeta primers and 13 Jbeta primers. The data were produced by immunoSEQ multiplex PCR, yet TCRdb's version contains in-frame clones alone and is incomplete. The top ten clones hold under 5% of a sample with some 120,000 clones, 70% to 85% of them seen once. A remark on this clone: What it binds is unknown.

Study-wide points: Later analysis identified a missense DCLRE1C variant that was linked to TCR beta V- and J-gene trimming.

The source is a middle-aged man in good health and CMV-seropositive. Material: PBMCs.

CDR3 sequence: CASTRLAGGSDTQYF. Written as DNA, the CDR3 is TGTGCCAGCACCCGACTAGCGGGGGGGTCAGATACGCAGTATTTT. The chain links TRBV6-4 to TRBJ2-3; 14 positions match TRBD2. The V gene's germline CDR1 is MRHNA and CDR2 SNTAGT. The CDR3 has 15 residues. V lost 7 bases, J lost 4 bases, and 4 bases stayed unmatched.